These T cell receptor beta chains were read from a single sample in a study of shared clonotypes between healthy human individuals. Only in-frame clones appear in the TCRdb table, and some are missing; sequencing was by immunoSEQ multiplex PCR. The profile shows about 2.1 million clones, around 93% of them singletons. The material sequenced was naive CD8+ T cells from PBMCs. These receptors all stem from a man aged 18 to 35 in good health. Some clones in this sample may be carry-over from other donors' samples. Each CDR3 is given with its conserved first and last residue. D genes are given only for firm matches. Only some rows state a clone size, as once, few, many or a class for expanded clones.

d_call,clone_size,j_call,v_call,cdr3_aa,cdr3_nt
TRBD2,-,TRBJ2-7,TRBV5-1,CASSSYEARGGYEQYF,TGCGCCAGCAGCTCCTACGAGGCCCGGGGGGGGTACGAGCAGTACTTC
-,-,TRBJ2-7,TRBV6-5,CASSSLPRGRSYEQYF,TGTGCCAGCAGTTCCCTCCCCCGGGGGAGATCCTACGAGCAGTACTTC
TRBD2,few,TRBJ2-1,TRBV10-1,CASSQTSGSYNEQFF,TGCGCCAGCAGCCAAACTAGCGGGAGCTACAATGAGCAGTTCTTC
TRBD1,-,TRBJ2-1,TRBV28,CASSLGPGQGFHNEQFF,TGTGCCAGCAGTTTGGGTCCGGGACAGGGCTTTCACAATGAGCAGTTCTTC
-,-,TRBJ1-2,TRBV27,CASRGVDYGYTF,TGTGCCAGCAGGGGGGTGGACTATGGCTACACCTTC
-,-,TRBJ2-7,TRBV28,CASRVQGSEQYF,TGTGCCAGCAGGGTACAGGGTTCCGAGCAGTACTTC
-,-,TRBJ2-1,TRBV7-9,CASSLPSADEQFF,TGTGCCAGCAGCTTACCGAGTGCAGATGAGCAGTTCTTC
-,-,TRBJ2-7,TRBV6-1,CAPTRCFYEQYF,TGTGCCCCCACCCGGTGTTTCTACGAGCAGTACTTC
-,once,TRBJ2-5,TRBV27,CASSFLPGYQETQYF,TGTGCCAGCAGTTTCCTCCCGGGCTACCAAGAGACCCAGTACTTC
-,-,TRBJ2-6,TRBV4-1,CASSTVSGANVLTF,TGCGCCAGCAGCACAGTCTCTGGGGCCAACGTCCTGACTTTC
-,-,TRBJ1-1,TRBV6-5,CASSYRRDQGTEAFF,TGTGCCAGCAGTTACCGCCGGGACCAAGGAACTGAAGCTTTCTTT
-,-,TRBJ2-7,TRBV5-6,CASSLSVHEQYF,TGTGCCAGCAGCTTGTCTGTCCACGAGCAGTACTTC
TRBD1,-,TRBJ2-1,TRBV4-3,CASSQEAGGIYNEQFF,TGCGCCAGCAGCCAAGAGGCAGGGGGTATTTACAATGAGCAGTTCTTC
-,once,TRBJ2-7,TRBV27,CAFLRTPQTHYEQYF,TGTGCCTTCCTCCGGACACCCCAGACCCACTACGAGCAGTACTTC